The 29 T cell receptor beta chains listed next were all sequenced from one sample in a study of cytomegalovirus exposure and HLA in healthy donors. The PCR ran on 60 Vbeta and 13 Jbeta primers. Only in-frame clones appear in the TCRdb table, and some are missing; sequencing was by immunoSEQ multiplex PCR. The sample yields about 160,000 clones, 80% to 90% seen once. Sequencing was carried out using PBMCs. The receptors were sampled from a man in his fifties or sixties in good health and CMV-seropositive.

The chain combines TRBV6-4 with TRBJ2-1, with 7 nucleotides matching TRBD2. This CDR3 is built from 16 residues. Trimming took 2 bases from V and 2 from J; bases not matched to a gene: 6. Germline assignment: CDR1 MRHNA and CDR2 SNTAGT. In nucleotides, the CDR3 is TGTGCCAGCAGTGACGTTGGGAGGGCGGCCTACAATGAGCAGTTCTTC. Its protein product is CASSDVGRAAYNEQFF.

This rearrangement joins TRBV7-2 to TRBJ1-3, with D possibly TRBD1 on 5 matching bases. The CDR3 has 15 residues. Deletions cut 5 bases from V and 4 bases from J, with 15 bases between. CDR1 and CDR2 from the germline V gene are SGHTA and FQGNSA. CDR3 in amino acids: CASSLTGFSGNTIYF. The CDR3 DNA reads as TGTGCCAGCAGCCTTACAGGATTCTCCGGAAACACCATATATTTT.

This chain links TRBV30 with TRBJ2-7; possibly TRBD1 for D (5 bases). Germline V CDR1 and CDR2: GTSNPN, SVGIG (reference sequence). The V gene lost 5 bases and the J gene lost 0 bases, with 17 bases spanning the gap. The CDR3 consists of 15 residues. CDR3 region: CAWGASGTSSYEQYF. CDR3 in DNA: TGTGCCTGGGGGGCTAGTGGCACTTCCTCCTACGAGCAGTACTTC.

The rearrangement links TRBV7-9 to TRBJ2-7; TRBD1 matches at 7 bases. Trimming cost V 3 bases and J 4 bases; bases outside gene matches: 0. Germline CDR1 is SEHNR and CDR2 is FQNEAQ (reference sequence). This CDR3 has 12 amino acids. The CDR3 reads CASSLGQYEQYF. The CDR3, as DNA: TGTGCCAGCAGCTTGGGACAGTACGAGCAGTACTTC.

The V and J genes are TRBV29-1 and TRBJ2-3; possible D gene TRBD1, 6 bases. CDR3 length equals 16 residues. Germline lookup yields CDR1 SQVTM and CDR2 ANQGSEA. The germline V and J ends were trimmed by 4 bases and 4 bases, with 21 bases remaining between them. For the CDR3, the DNA is TGCAGCGTTGGGGGTAGACAGGCCCAGACTCCAGATACGCAGTATTTT. Protein sequence: CSVGGRQAQTPDTQYF.

The chain couples TRBV5-1 to TRBJ1-1; 8 bases fit TRBD1. Germline V gives CDR1 SGHRS, CDR2 YFSETQ. The CDR3 has 15 amino acids. The ends lost 3 bases at V and 0 bases at J; junction bases unmatched: 4. Here the CDR3 reads CASSSPGQVNTEAFF. The DNA of the CDR3 is TGCGCCAGCAGCTCTCCGGGACAGGTGAACACTGAAGCTTTCTTT.

Notes on this clone: One end of the junction varies from germline; a read error may be responsible. The chain couples TRBV7-7 to TRBJ2-3, with 16 bases matching TRBD2. Germline loops: CDR1 SSHAT, CDR2 FNYEAQ (reference sequence). The CDR3 covers 17 residues. The CDR3 loop is CASSAGLAGGPRDTQYF. In nucleotides, the CDR3 is TGTGCTAGCAGCGCGGGACTAGCGGGAGGGCCGAGAGATACGCAGTATTTT. The entire variable domain, with the rest obtained from reference TRBV7-7 and TRBJ2-3, is as follows: GAGVSQSPRYKVTKRGQDVTLRCDPISSHATLYWYQQALGQGPEFLTYFNYEAQPDKSGLPSDRFSAERPEGSISTLTIQRTEQRDSAMYRCASSAGLAGGPRDTQYFGPGTRLTVL.

The CDR3 loop reads CASSYSGPYNEQFF. The DNA of the CDR3 is TGTGCCAGCAGTTACAGCGGTCCCTACAATGAGCAGTTCTTC. V gene TRBV6-5 combines with J gene TRBJ2-1; perhaps TRBD2 as D (5 bases). Looked up from germline, CDR1 is MNHEY and CDR2 is SVGAGI. Trimming pared 2 bases from V and 2 bases from J, leaving 7 bases between. The length of the CDR3 is 14 residues.

The rearrangement links TRBV28 to TRBJ1-1; TRBD1 is a possible D gene (6 bases). The CDR3 loop spans 15 amino acids. Between the trimmed V and J ends, which lost 10 bases and 1 base, there was a span of 19 bases. CDR1 and CDR2 (germline): MDHEN, SYDVKM. In DNA form, the CDR3 reads TGTGCCACTGGGGGCAGGACGAACGGGAACACTGAAGCTTTCTTT. It encodes CATGGRTNGNTEAFF.

This rearrangement joins TRBV7-2 to TRBJ1-3; 9 bases match TRBD1. The V and J ends lost 1 base and 5 bases, in that order; junction bases with no gene match: 3. The CDR3 is 15 amino acids. Germline V lookup: CDR1 SGHTA, CDR2 FQGNSA. CDR3 protein: CASSLGGQGRNTIYF. CDR3 nucleotides: TGTGCCAGCAGCTTAGGGGGACAGGGCAGAAACACCATATATTTT.

About this clone itself: One end of the junction is discordant with germline, which a read error may explain. The V and J genes are TRBV14 and TRBJ2-7; possibly TRBD1 or TRBD2 for D (5 bases each). The CDR3 consists of 11 residues. Germline CDR1 and CDR2: SGHDN and FVKESK. The CDR3 DNA reads as TGTGCCAGCAGCAAAGGGGCTAGCAGATGCTTC. Encoded protein: CASSKGASRCF.

The chain has TRBV7-8 and TRBJ2-5, with D unresolved. Germline loops: CDR1 SGHVS, CDR2 FQNEAQ. Trimming took 0 bases from V and 2 from J, leaving 13 bases between them. CDR3 length: 16 residues. CDR3 nucleotide sequence: TGTGCCAGCAGCTTAGCGCCTCTCGGTTCTCAAGAGACCCAGTACTTC. Translation: CASSLAPLGSQETQYF.

CDR3 sequence: CASSFRDSGSFF. In DNA form, the CDR3 reads TGTGCCAGCAGTTTCCGGGACTCCGGGTCTTTCTTT. The chain has TRBV28 and TRBJ1-1, with D perhaps matching TRBD1 (5 bases). From germline, CDR1 is MDHEN and CDR2 SYDVKM. This CDR3 has 12 amino acids. Deletions cut 3 bases from V and 12 bases from J, with 14 bases between.

The V gene is TRBV4-3, the J gene TRBJ1-6, with no clear D. The CDR3 length is 18 residues. The V end lost 3 bases, the J end lost 5 bases, and 20 bases lay between the germline ends. Germline assignment: CDR1 LGHNA and CDR2 YSLEER. CDR3 protein: CASSHTLGPAGNNSPLHF. CDR3 nucleotide sequence: TGCGCCAGCAGCCACACGTTAGGCCCGGCAGGAAATAATTCACCCCTCCACTTT.

The chain joins TRBV7-3 to TRBJ2-1, with D possibly being TRBD1 (5 bases). The CDR3 has 15 amino acids. Germline V gives CDR1 SGHTA, CDR2 FQGTGA. V lost 3 bases, J lost 0 bases, and 9 bases lay in between. The CDR3 DNA is TGTGCCAGCAGCTTGCAGGGAAGCTCCTACAATGAGCAGTTCTTC. It is translated as CASSLQGSSYNEQFF.

V and J are TRBV6-5 and TRBJ1-1, with no clear D. CDR3 length: 14 residues. With 5 bases removed from V and 4 bases from J, the gap between germline ends came to 14 bases. Germline-derived CDR1 and CDR2 are MNHEY and SVGAGI. The CDR3 protein is CASSRETSGTEAFF. CDR3 DNA sequence: TGTGCCAGCAGTCGAGAGACTAGTGGCACTGAAGCTTTCTTT.

The chain carries TRBV2 and TRBJ2-2, with D unclear. This CDR3 contains 11 residues. V was trimmed by 7 bases and J by 7 bases, leaving 7 bases between them. Germline CDR1 is SNHLY and CDR2 is FYNNEI. The CDR3 sequence is CASTTGGELFF. CDR3 nucleotides: TGTGCCAGCACAACGGGCGGGGAGCTGTTTTTT.

The V call is TRBV18, the J call TRBJ2-1; 11 nucleotides line up with TRBD2. The CDR3 is made up of 16 amino acids. V shed 0 bases and J 9 bases; nucleotides not matched to a gene: 7. Germline V CDR1 and CDR2: KGHSH, LQKENI. In DNA form, the CDR3 reads TGTGCCAGCTCACCACCGGGTACTAGCGGGAGTAGTGAGCAGTTCTTC. Protein sequence: CASSPPGTSGSSEQFF.

The V gene is TRBV11-3, the J gene TRBJ2-5, with a possible D match to TRBD1 (5 bases). Trimming took off 4 bases at V and 3 bases at J, with 9 bases between the two ends. CDR3 length: 13 amino acids. CDR1 and CDR2 from the germline V gene are SGHNT and YENEEA. The CDR3 sequence is CASSYDSEETQYF. The CDR3 bases are TGTGCCAGCAGCTATGACAGTGAAGAGACCCAGTACTTC.

The V call is TRBV5-1, the J call TRBJ2-1, with 13 bases identical to TRBD2. J was trimmed by 0 bases and V by 3 bases; bases with no gene match: 6. The CDR3 spans 18 residues. CDR1 is SGHRS and CDR2 is YFSETQ in the germline V gene. The CDR3 DNA is TGCGCCAGCAGCTCTGGGACTAGCGGGAAGAGCTCCTACAATGAGCAGTTCTTC. Translating it yields CASSSGTSGKSSYNEQFF.

The V and J genes are TRBV18 and TRBJ2-1; TRBD2 matches at 16 bases. Germline CDR1 and CDR2: KGHSH and LQKENI. V lost 3 bases and J lost 5; bases outside the gene matches: 4. The CDR3 consists of 17 residues. The chain's CDR3 is CASSPGTSGRGDNEQFF. The CDR3 DNA follows: TGTGCCAGCTCACCCGGGACTAGCGGGAGGGGCGACAATGAGCAGTTCTTC.

The genes are TRBV5-4 and TRBJ2-5, with 11 bases that match TRBD2. The DNA end lines up better with TRBJ2-7; the J call may be wrong. This CDR3 comprises 16 residues. Germline-derived CDR1 and CDR2 are SGHNT and YYREEE (reference sequence). The CDR3 bases are TGTGCCAGCAGCCTGATGCTAGCGGGAGGTGCCTACGAGCAGTACTTC. Encoded protein: CASSLMLAGGAYEQYF.

The DNA for the CDR3 is TGTGCCAGTAGTCAGAGGCTAGCGGACTCCTACAATGAGCAGTTCTTC. Translation gives CASSQRLADSYNEQFF. The chain has TRBV19 and TRBJ2-1; 7 bases map to TRBD2. Trimming at V came to 5 bases and at J to 0 bases, leaving 7 bases not matched to a gene. CDR1 is LNHDA and CDR2 is SQIVND in the germline V gene (reference sequence). This CDR3 region has 16 residues.

The chain combines TRBV11-2 with TRBJ1-1; 8 nucleotides agree with TRBD1. Trimming removed 5 bases from V and 6 bases from J; junction bases left unmatched: 8. Germline CDR1 SGHAT, CDR2 FQNNGV. The CDR3 runs to 14 residues. The CDR3 loop reads CASSPWTGSPEAFF. DNA for the CDR3: TGTGCCAGCAGCCCATGGACAGGGAGCCCTGAAGCTTTCTTT.

This clone showed up just a few times. The V and J genes are TRBV30 and TRBJ1-6; D remains unclear. The CDR3 spans 20 residues. Trimming cost V 4 bases and J 0 bases, with 25 bases left between them. The germline V gene encodes CDR1 GTSNPN and CDR2 SVGIG (reference sequence). DNA of the CDR3: TGTGCCTGGACCCCCCCGAGAGGGAGAAGTGAGAGCTCCTATAATTCACCCCTCCACTTT. Protein sequence: CAWTPPRGRSESSYNSPLHF.

The chain uses TRBV5-1 and TRBJ1-6; 7 bases are a match to TRBD1. This CDR3 region has 15 residues. Germline V gene sequence: CDR1 SGHRS, CDR2 YFSETQ. V was pared by 1 base and J by 7 bases, with 5 bases of the junction left unmatched. CDR3 sequence: CASSLYRDSNSPLHF. CDR3 coding DNA: TGCGCCAGCAGCTTGTATCGGGACAGCAATTCACCCCTCCACTTT.

As regards this clone: The same CDR3 also results from other DNA sequences found in this sample. This chain links TRBV5-1 with TRBJ2-7, with 8 positions matching TRBD1. Germline V gene lookup returns CDR1 SGHRS and CDR2 YFSETQ. J gave up 1 base and V 3 bases, and 9 bases lay outside the gene matches. This CDR3 is 16 amino acids long. The CDR3 is CASSSDRQGLSYEQYF. CDR3 DNA sequence: TGCGCCAGCAGCTCAGACCGACAGGGGCTTTCCTACGAGCAGTACTTC.

The chain employs TRBV19 and TRBJ2-7, with 8 bases lining up with TRBD1. This CDR3 is 14 amino acids long. Germline CDR1 and CDR2: LNHDA and SQIVND (reference sequence). The V and J ends lost 2 bases and 5 bases, in that order; junction bases with no gene match: 5. The chain's CDR3 is CASSISTGGNEQYF. The CDR3 coding sequence is TGTGCCAGTAGTATAAGCACAGGGGGTAACGAGCAGTACTTC.

The chain has TRBV11-3 and TRBJ2-2, with D perhaps matching TRBD2 (6 bases). Between the trimmed V and J ends, which lost 2 bases and 3 bases, there was a span of 10 bases. Germline CDR1 is SGHNT and CDR2 is YENEEA. CDR3 size: 15 residues. The CDR3 DNA is TGTGCCAGCAGCTTAACGGGGGTCGACACCGGGGAGCTGTTTTTT. It codes for CASSLTGVDTGELFF.